Listed below are T cell receptor beta chains from one sample, sequenced in a study of T cells after yellow fever vaccination. From the 5' RACE reads, TCRdb called clonotypes with MiXCR, one entry per CDR3 protein. The table shows roughly 79,000 distinct CDR3 sequences, with more than 5.5% occurring only once. The sample here was CD8+ T cells sorted from PBMCs, taken 10 to 11 days after the first yellow fever vaccination. Receptors were obtained from a man younger than 35 who received the YFV17D yellow fever vaccine. The CDR3 runs from the conserved cysteine through the conserved F or W. Each record gives: V gene, D gene, J gene, CDR3 protein. A D gene is named only where the DNA matches it firmly.

TRBV3-1	.	TRBJ2-1	CASSQHPGSPYNEQFF
TRBV7-2	.	TRBJ1-1	CASSLANFGGNTEAFF
TRBV4-3	.	TRBJ1-1	CASSPRAGVMNTEAFF
TRBV30	.	TRBJ2-5	CAWSVQSPETQYF
TRBV7-9	.	TRBJ2-3	CASSLLGGNTDTQYF
TRBV28	.	TRBJ2-1	CASSPSGPSSYNEQFF
TRBV7-9	.	TRBJ1-3	CASSSSTEAVGNTIYF
TRBV7-9	TRBD2	TRBJ2-5	CASSKGGEETQYF
TRBV6-5	TRBD2	TRBJ2-1	CASSYAAGGNNEQFF
TRBV3-1	TRBD1	TRBJ1-2	CATSQLAGTGDGYTF
TRBV5-5	.	TRBJ1-5	CASSLAEYNQPQHF
TRBV11-2	TRBD2	TRBJ2-1	CASSLAASGASYNEQFF
TRBV6-5	TRBD1	TRBJ1-2	CASRLQGRGNYGYTF
TRBV6-5	.	TRBJ2-5	CASSYNGEEETQYF
TRBV12-3/TRBV12-4	TRBD1	TRBJ2-3	CASREDRISTDTQYF
TRBV5-1	TRBD1	TRBJ1-2	CASSPFPGTGSGYGYTF
TRBV12-3/TRBV12-4	.	TRBJ2-1	CASNGGAVYNEQFF
TRBV4-1	.	TRBJ2-5	CASSQVWTEVLEETQYF
TRBV9	.	TRBJ2-3	CASSVEATLSTDTQYF
TRBV20-1	.	TRBJ2-7	CSASSLGEISYEQYF
TRBV19	TRBD2	TRBJ2-3	CASSILAGAADTQYF
TRBV18	.	TRBJ1-1	CASSLPGAGTEAFF
TRBV7-9	.	TRBJ2-7	CASSLGTTGAGDEQYF
TRBV27	.	TRBJ1-5	CASSLDPNYQPQHF
TRBV6-2/TRBV6-3	.	TRBJ1-5	CASSYMGNQPQHF
TRBV11-2	TRBD2	TRBJ2-5	CASSSQLGLAGPKEETQYF
TRBV5-1	.	TRBJ1-1	CASSLAGLGTEAFF
TRBV7-2	.	TRBJ2-5	CASSSGPLKRETQYF
TRBV5-1	.	TRBJ1-6	CASRDKSASPLHF
TRBV7-8	.	TRBJ2-5	CASSLVQETQYF